These 27 T cell receptor beta chains were sequenced from one sample in a study of T-cell reconstitution after alpha-beta-depleted transplantation in children (dated by TCRdb to 2015 to 2016). In light of the paper, this sample's treatment or condition label describes: allogeneic hematopoietic cell transplantation with graft depleted of TCRalphabeta T cells and CD19 B cells. The library was generated by PCR. This sample was sequenced with an Illumina HiSeq 2500. To normalize quantification of the TCRbeta repertoire, the TCR libraries were built with molecular barcoding that relied on unique molecular identifiers. The raw public data were reprocessed by TCRdb itself: fastp quality trimming at Q25, MiXCR clonotype calling, in-frame beta chains only. Rows are unified per CDR3 protein, each entry keeping the most common DNA and genes. The sample yields around 500,000 distinct CDR3 sequences; 20% to 25% were counted once. 12% to 15% of the sample is in the top ten clones.

The source material was PBMCs, mostly from graft donor cells, sampled 360 days after TCRalphabeta/CD19-depleted stem cell transplant. These receptor sequences come from a boy under three years old who had a stem cell transplant for acute myeloid leukemia, so the T cells may come from the graft donor.

This clonotype has ten or more counts. The J gene is TRBJ2-1, the V gene TRBV7-3; 7 bases are a match to TRBD2. The CDR3 loop spans 15 amino acids. CDR1 SGHTA and CDR2 FQGTGA come from the germline V gene. Losses at the gene ends were 1 base for V and 3 bases for J; bases not matched to a gene: 3. CDR3 bases: TGTGCCAGCAGCTTAAGGGGCGGGGGCTACAATGAGCAGTTCTTC. Protein: CASSLRGGGYNEQFF.

This chain joins TRBV10-3 and TRBJ1-5; D not certain. Germline V gene sequence: CDR1 ENHRY, CDR2 SYGVKD. The CDR3 covers 15 residues. Trimming cost V 3 bases and J 0 bases, with 9 bases left between them. CDR3 nucleotide sequence: TGTGCCATCAGTGAACAGTTTTCTAGCAATCAGCCCCAGCATTTT. Translation gives CAISEQFSSNQPQHF.

Concerning this clonotype itself: One junction end does not reproduce the germline sequence, and a read error may be involved. The genes are TRBV15 and TRBJ2-7, with 8 bases identical to TRBD1. CDR3 length equals 17 residues. Germline V gene lookup returns CDR1 LNHNV and CDR2 YYDKDF (reference sequence). CDR3 residues: CATSRVRTGTGSHEQYF. In DNA, the CDR3 is TGTGCCACCAGCAGAGTACGTACCGGGACAGGCTCCCACGAGCAGTACTTC.

This clonotype showed up many times. This chain links TRBV20-1 with TRBJ1-4; D not certain. Germline loops: CDR1 DFQATT, CDR2 SNEGSKA (reference sequence). V was shortened by 0 bases and J by 0 bases, with 11 bases between the two germline ends. The CDR3 has 16 residues. CDR3 in amino acids: CSARDRFRPTNEKLFF. In nucleotides, the CDR3 is TGCAGTGCTAGAGACCGCTTCCGGCCAACTAATGAAAAACTGTTTTTT.

This clonotype has a count of ten or more. This chain uses TRBV5-1 with TRBJ2-3; D unclear. Germline values: CDR1 SGHRS, CDR2 YFSETQ. This CDR3 spans 11 amino acids. V shed 4 bases and J shed 6 bases, with 6 bases lying between them. Here the CDR3 reads CASSAMDTQYF. The CDR3 DNA reads as TGCGCCAGCAGCGCAATGGATACGCAGTATTTT.

At least ten counts were recorded for this clonotype. J is TRBJ2-2 and V is TRBV2; 8 nucleotides align to TRBD1. The CDR3 totals 15 residues. Trimming took 6 bases from V and 1 from J; bases not matched to a gene: 4. CDR1 SNHLY and CDR2 FYNNEI come from the germline V gene. CDR3 bases: TGTGCCAGCAGATCGGACAGGGTGAACACCGGGGAGCTGTTTTTT. Translating gives CASRSDRVNTGELFF. Together with reference TRBV2 and TRBJ2-2, the CDR3 gives the full variable domain: EPEVTQTPSHQVTQMGQEVILRCVPISNHLYFYWYRQILGQKVEFLVSFYNNEISEKSEIFDDQFSVERPDGSNFTLKIRSTKLEDSAMYFCASRSDRVNTGELFFGEGSRLTVL.

This clonotype was seen ten or more times. The chain is built from TRBV28 and TRBJ1-2; D is unresolved. V lost 5 bases and J 5 bases, leaving 6 bases between the germline ends. The CDR3 runs 11 residues. Germline V gene sequence: CDR1 MDHEN, CDR2 SYDVKM. The CDR3 nucleotides read TGTGCCAGCAGTATTAATTATGGCTACACCTTC. Its translation: CASSINYGYTF.

The V call is TRBV20-1, the J call TRBJ1-2; no reliable D call. Trimming removed 6 bases at V and 4 bases at J, with 9 bases between. This CDR3 has 11 amino acids. Per the germline V gene, CDR1 is DFQATT and CDR2 is SNEGSKA (reference sequence). The CDR3 DNA reads TGCAGTGCCCTGGACCGCTATGGCTACACCTTC. Encoded protein: CSALDRYGYTF.

The V gene is TRBV20-1, the J gene TRBJ2-7; 10 nucleotides align to TRBD2. Per the germline V gene, CDR1 is DFQATT and CDR2 is SNEGSKA (reference sequence). Trimming cost V 0 bases and J 2 bases; bases outside gene matches: 4. The CDR3 covers 15 residues. The CDR3 bases are TGCAGTGCTAGAGATAAACTAGCGGGGCCCTACGAGCAGTACTTC. Protein sequence: CSARDKLAGPYEQYF.

The V call is TRBV7-2, the J call TRBJ2-2, with unresolved D. Germline CDR1 and CDR2: SGHTA and FQGNSA. The CDR3 is 13 residues long. The V and J ends lost 5 bases and 7 bases respectively, with 11 bases between them. This chain's CDR3 is CASSPFLGGELFF. In DNA, the CDR3 is TGTGCCAGCAGCCCTTTCTTGGGCGGGGAGCTGTTTTTT. The full variable domain, with the rest looked up from reference TRBV7-2 and TRBJ2-2, is GAGVSQSPSNKVTEKGKDVELRCDPISGHTALYWYRQSLGQGLEFLIYFQGNSAPDKSGLPSDRFSAERTGGSVSTLTIQRTQQEDSAVYLCASSPFLGGELFFGEGSRLTVL.

This clonotype has just a few counts. The V gene is TRBV7-2, the J gene TRBJ2-1; TRBD1 aligns across 10 bases. The CDR3 extends over 15 amino acids. Germline lookup yields CDR1 SGHTA and CDR2 FQGNSA. V dropped 7 bases and J dropped 6; count of bases not matched to a gene: 9. CDR3 loop: CASTGQGGNRNEQFF. The CDR3 DNA reads as TGTGCCAGCACCGGACAGGGGGGAAATCGCAATGAGCAGTTCTTC.

At least ten counts were recorded for this clonotype. This chain links TRBV12-3 or TRBV12-4 with TRBJ2-1; 11 bases map to TRBD2. Trimming cost V 6 bases and J 5 bases; bases outside gene matches: 3. This CDR3 spans 14 amino acids. Here the CDR3 DNA reads TGTGCCAGCAGAAAGACTAGCGGGGACAATGAGCAGTTCTTC. This encodes CASRKTSGDNEQFF.

In this sample, this clonotype turned up a few times. The gene calls are TRBV6-5 and TRBJ2-2, with D perhaps TRBD2 (5 bases). The germline gives CDR1 MNHEY, CDR2 SVGAGI. This CDR3 spans 16 amino acids. Trimming removed 0 bases at V and 1 base at J, with 9 bases between. The CDR3 loop is CASSYSGSLNTGELFF. The CDR3 nucleotides are TGTGCCAGCAGTTACTCGGGGAGCCTGAACACCGGGGAGCTGTTTTTT.

This clonotype was seen ten or more times. CDR3 amino acids: CSSGGPAKNIQYF. CDR3 DNA sequence: TGTTCCTCAGGAGGTCCGGCCAAAAACATTCAGTACTTC. The chain uses TRBV12-3 or TRBV12-4 and TRBJ2-4; perhaps TRBD2 as D (5 bases). The CDR3 sequence is 13 residues long.

For the CDR3, the DNA is TGCGCCAGCAACCCCGATGACAATGAGCAGTTCTTC. Its translation: CASNPDDNEQFF. The chain is built from TRBV5-1 and TRBJ2-1; no definite D call. V was pared by 6 bases and J by 5 bases, with 9 bases between. Germline CDR1 is SGHRS and CDR2 is YFSETQ. The CDR3 length is 12 residues.

V usage is TRBV6-6 and J usage is TRBJ2-1; tentative D call: TRBD2 (6 bases). The CDR3 has 13 residues. Germline CDR1 is MNHNY and CDR2 is SVGAGI (reference sequence). V gave up 4 bases and J gave up 9 bases, with 13 bases separating them. The CDR3 is CASSFPLAVEQFF. For the CDR3, the DNA is TGTGCCAGCAGTTTTCCTTTAGCGGTTGAGCAGTTCTTC.

V and J are TRBV20-1 and TRBJ2-3; D is possibly TRBD2 (6 bases). The V gene lost 8 bases and the J gene lost 0 bases, with 15 bases spanning the gap. Germline V gene data show CDR1 as DFQATT and CDR2 as SNEGSKA (reference sequence). This CDR3 region has 14 residues. CDR3 in DNA: TGCAGTCCCGGGACTGCCACTAGCACAGATACGCAGTATTTT. Its protein product is CSPGTATSTDTQYF.

The chain has TRBV13 and TRBJ2-7; D is unresolved. The length of the CDR3 is 13 residues. Germline V CDR1 and CDR2: PRHDT, FYEKMQ (reference sequence). V lost 5 bases to trimming and J lost 3 bases, with 11 bases between them. The CDR3 sequence is CASSPPPHYEQYF. DNA of the CDR3: TGTGCCAGCAGCCCGCCACCCCACTACGAGCAGTACTTC. Full variable domain (rest looked up from reference TRBV13 and TRBJ2-7): AAGVIQSPRHLIKEKRETATLKCYPIPRHDTVYWYQQGPGQDPQFLISFYEKMQSDKGSIPDRFSAQQFSDYHSELNMSSLELGDSALYFCASSPPPHYEQYFGPGTRLTVT.

This clonotype was detected only a few times. V gene TRBV10-3 combines with J gene TRBJ2-1, with TRBD1 as a possible D gene (6 bases). The germline CDR1 and CDR2 sequences are ENHRY and SYGVKD. There are 15 residues in the CDR3. Trimming left V 0 bases short and J 2 bases short, with 8 bases between. CDR3 coding DNA: TGTGCCATCAGTGAGTCGGGGGCCACCTACAATGAGCAGTTCTTC. This encodes CAISESGATYNEQFF.

The chain is built from TRBV3-1 and TRBJ2-1; TRBD1 is a possible D gene (6 bases). The germline gives CDR1 LGHDT, CDR2 YNNKEL (reference sequence). V was trimmed by 0 bases and J by 5 bases, leaving 14 bases between them. CDR3 length equals 16 residues. The CDR3 spells CASSQDETGVNNEQFF. CDR3 nucleotide sequence: TGTGCCAGCAGCCAAGATGAGACAGGCGTCAACAATGAGCAGTTCTTC.

CDR3 in DNA: TGCAGCGTCCTCTCCGAGGCAGGGCCCACAGATACGCAGTATTTT. It is translated as CSVLSEAGPTDTQYF. The chain has TRBV29-1 and TRBJ2-3, with D maybe TRBD1 (5 bases). The germline gives CDR1 SQVTM, CDR2 ANQGSEA. The V end lost 6 bases, the J end lost 2 bases, and 18 bases lay between the germline ends. This CDR3 has 15 amino acids.

This clonotype appeared a few times. This chain joins TRBV12-3 or TRBV12-4 and TRBJ2-1; D possibly corresponds to TRBD1 (6 bases). The CDR3 sequence is 13 residues long. V was cut by 7 bases and J by 2 bases, with 9 bases left in between. CDR3 nucleotide sequence: TGTGCCAGCACTCGACAGGCCTACAATGAGCAGTTCTTC. Its protein product is CASTRQAYNEQFF.

This clonotype was seen many times. The V call is TRBV20-1, the J call TRBJ2-1; tentative D call: TRBD1 (5 bases). The V and J ends lost 7 bases and 3 bases respectively, with 19 bases between them. CDR1 and CDR2 from the germline V gene are DFQATT and SNEGSKA (reference sequence). The CDR3 is made up of 15 amino acids. The CDR3 nucleotides are TGCAGTGTTGTTGAAGGGGCGAGGATCTACAATGAGCAGTTCTTC. Encoded protein: CSVVEGARIYNEQFF.

The genes are TRBV24-1 and TRBJ2-3, with 10 bases aligning to TRBD2. Losses at the gene ends were 6 bases for V and 7 bases for J; bases not matched to a gene: 15. Per germline, CDR1 KGHDR and CDR2 SFDVKD. The CDR3 runs 17 residues. CDR3 region: CATSIASLAGAYHTQYF. CDR3 DNA sequence: TGTGCCACCAGTATCGCCTCCCTAGCGGGGGCCTACCATACGCAGTATTTT.

This clonotype was recorded a few times. This chain connects TRBV4-2 to TRBJ1-4; D perhaps matches TRBD1 (5 bases). The length of the CDR3 is 15 residues. Between the trimmed V and J ends, which lost 0 bases and 5 bases, there was a span of 10 bases. Germline-derived CDR1 and CDR2 are LGHNA and YNFKEQ. The CDR3: CASSQEGQLNEKLFF. The CDR3 nucleotides read TGTGCCAGCAGCCAAGAGGGGCAGCTCAATGAAAAACTGTTTTTT.

This clonotype was counted a few times. The V call is TRBV6-6, the J call TRBJ2-5; 8 bases agree with TRBD2. V lost 5 bases and J lost 5; bases outside the gene matches: 4. The CDR3 extends over 13 amino acids. In germline, CDR1 is MNHNY, CDR2 SVGAGI (reference sequence). Here the CDR3 DNA reads TGTGCCAGCAGTCCAGCGGGGGTCGAGACCCAGTACTTC. Amino acid sequence: CASSPAGVETQYF.

This clonotype came up a few times. The chain carries TRBV5-5 and TRBJ2-7; the D is unclear. This CDR3 comprises 15 residues. V shed 2 bases and J shed 3 bases, with 15 bases lying between them. Per germline, CDR1 SGHKS and CDR2 YYEKEE (reference sequence). Here the CDR3 DNA reads TGTGCCAGCAGCTTTGGCGGTTCAGGCAGCTACGAGCAGTACGTC. Translated, it gives CASSFGGSGSYEQYV.